These 10 T cell receptor beta chains were all obtained from the same sample, sequenced in a study of pediatric ulcerative colitis. The table came from immunoSEQ multiplex PCR; TCRdb's copy has only in-frame clones and leaves some out. The repertoire holds approximately 40,000 clones, with 75% as singletons. Rectal tissue came from one to two pinch biopsies taken at colonoscopy. Specimen: gut tissue. The receptors originated from a boy aged 10-17 years with severe ulcerative colitis.

The chain recombines TRBV7-9 with TRBJ2-7; D is unclear. The V gene's germline CDR1 is SEHNR and CDR2 FQNEAQ (reference sequence). V was pared by 4 bases and J by 7 bases, with 14 bases between. The length of the CDR3 is 13 residues. The CDR3 here is CASSSAPAWEQYF. DNA of the CDR3: TGTGCCAGCAGCTCCGCCCCCGCGTGGGAGCAGTACTTC.

This clone was counted between two and nine times. The V and J genes are TRBV12-5 and TRBJ1-2, with 8 bases identical to TRBD1. Unmatched junction bases numbered 14, after V lost 4 bases and J lost 7 bases. CDR3 size: 16 residues. From germline, CDR1 is LGHNT and CDR2 FRNRAP. The chain's CDR3 is CASGSIAGGDYGGYTF. The CDR3 DNA reads TGTGCTAGTGGTTCAATAGCAGGGGGCGACTATGGTGGCTACACCTTC.

This clone has only a few counts. The chain employs TRBV10-3 and TRBJ2-7; 7 nucleotides line up with TRBD2. Germline CDR1 reads ENHRY; CDR2 reads SYGVKD. With 10 bases clipped from V and 3 bases from J, the junction kept 6 bases outside the gene matches. The length of the CDR3 is 12 residues. The DNA for the CDR3 is TGTGCCACTAGTGGGGGGGACTACGAGCAGTACTTC. It translates to CATSGGDYEQYF.

This clone was detected a few times. The V gene is TRBV4-2, the J gene TRBJ1-1; unclear D gene. The germline gives CDR1 LGHNA, CDR2 YNFKEQ. The CDR3 has 13 amino acids. V gave up 1 base and J gave up 4 bases, with 7 bases separating them. CDR3 protein: CASSQAAITEAFF. In nucleotides, the CDR3 is TGTGCCAGCAGCCAAGCAGCTATCACTGAAGCTTTCTTT.

The chain couples TRBV6-5 to TRBJ2-5; no definite D call. The CDR3 is 13 residues long. Trimming shortened V by 0 bases and J by 3 bases, and 5 bases separated the two germline ends. From germline, CDR1 is MNHEY and CDR2 SVGAGI. CDR3 in DNA: TGTGCCAGCAGTTACTCGAATAAAGAGACCCAGTACTTC. Protein sequence: CASSYSNKETQYF.

This clone turned up a few times. The chain uses TRBV28 and TRBJ1-6, with TRBD1 matching 7 bases. This CDR3 spans 15 amino acids. The ends lost 6 bases at V and 10 bases at J; junction bases unmatched: 12. Germline V CDR1 and CDR2: MDHEN, SYDVKM. The CDR3 DNA reads as TGTGCCAGCAGCTCCGGGACAGCCAGTCGATCACCCCTCCACTTT. Protein sequence: CASSSGTASRSPLHF.

This clone appeared a single time. This chain joins TRBV7-9 and TRBJ2-1, with TRBD2 as a possible D gene (6 bases). V was shortened by 5 bases and J by 9 bases, with 14 bases between the two germline ends. The CDR3 extends over 13 amino acids. From germline, CDR1 is SEHNR and CDR2 FQNEAQ (reference sequence). The CDR3 sequence is CASSPGTPPEQFF. For the CDR3, the DNA is TGTGCCAGCAGCCCAGGGACTCCCCCTGAGCAGTTCTTC.

The chain carries TRBV6-1 and TRBJ1-6, with D hard to call. CDR1 and CDR2 from the germline V gene are MNHNS and SASEGT. V lost 2 bases, J lost 0 bases, and 11 bases lay in between. This CDR3 contains 17 residues. The chain's CDR3 is CASSETLRSSYNSPLHF. CDR3 in DNA: TGTGCCAGCAGTGAAACTTTGAGGAGCTCCTATAATTCACCCCTCCACTTT.

The chain joins TRBV2 to TRBJ2-3; 7 bases line up with TRBD1. The germline V gene encodes CDR1 SNHLY and CDR2 FYNNEI. The CDR3 totals 15 residues. Trimming at V came to 6 bases and at J to 2 bases, leaving 8 bases not matched to a gene. CDR3 sequence reads: CASSQRQGNTDTQYF. In DNA, the CDR3 is TGTGCCAGCAGCCAACGACAGGGCAACACAGATACGCAGTATTTT.

This sequence joins TRBV4-1 and TRBJ2-1; 7 bases map to TRBD1. The germline V gene encodes CDR1 MGHRA and CDR2 YSYEKL. Trimming removed 6 bases from V and 4 bases from J; junction bases left unmatched: 6. The CDR3 consists of 14 residues. The CDR3 region is CASRRTGDYNEQFF. CDR3 DNA sequence: TGCGCCAGCAGACGGACAGGAGATTACAATGAGCAGTTCTTC.